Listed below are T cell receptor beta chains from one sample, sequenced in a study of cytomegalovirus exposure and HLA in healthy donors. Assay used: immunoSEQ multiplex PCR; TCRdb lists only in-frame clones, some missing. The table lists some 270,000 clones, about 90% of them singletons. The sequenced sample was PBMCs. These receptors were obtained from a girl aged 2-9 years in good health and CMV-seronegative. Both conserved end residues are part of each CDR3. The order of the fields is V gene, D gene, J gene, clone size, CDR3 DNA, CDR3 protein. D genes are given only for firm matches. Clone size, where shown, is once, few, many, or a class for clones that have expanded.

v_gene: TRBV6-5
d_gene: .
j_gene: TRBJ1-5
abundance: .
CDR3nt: TGTGCCAGCAGGCAGGGAAGCAATCAGCCCCAGCATTTT
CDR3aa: CASRQGSNQPQHF

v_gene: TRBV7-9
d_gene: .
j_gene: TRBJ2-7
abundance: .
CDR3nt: TGTGCCAGCAGCTCGCGGGCGGCGAGCTCCTACGAGCAGTACTTC
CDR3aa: CASSSRAASSYEQYF

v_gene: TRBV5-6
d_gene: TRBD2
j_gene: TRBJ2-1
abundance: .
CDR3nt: TGTGCCAGCAGCTCCGGGACTAGCGGATACAATGAGCAGTTCTTC
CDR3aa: CASSSGTSGYNEQFF

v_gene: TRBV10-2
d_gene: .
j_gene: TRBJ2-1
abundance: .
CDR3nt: TGCGCCAGCAGTCCTTCCTACAATGAGCAGTTCTTC
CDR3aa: CASSPSYNEQFF

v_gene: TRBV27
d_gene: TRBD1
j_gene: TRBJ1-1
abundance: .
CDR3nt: TGTGCCAGCAGCGCCGACAGGGACACTGAAGCTTTCTTT
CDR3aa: CASSADRDTEAFF

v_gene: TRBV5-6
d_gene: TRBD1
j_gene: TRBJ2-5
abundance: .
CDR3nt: TGTGCCAGCAGCTTTATAGGGGGCGAAGAGACCCAGTACTTC
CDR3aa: CASSFIGGEETQYF

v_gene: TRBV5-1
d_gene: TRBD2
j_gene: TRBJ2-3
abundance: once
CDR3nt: TGCGCCAGCGGGGAAAGAGCGGGGGCGGCAGATACGCAGTATTTT
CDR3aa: CASGERAGAADTQYF

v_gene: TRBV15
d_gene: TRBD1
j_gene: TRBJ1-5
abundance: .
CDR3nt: TGTGCCACCAGCAGAGGGACAGGGAATCAGCCCCAGCATTTT
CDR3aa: CATSRGTGNQPQHF

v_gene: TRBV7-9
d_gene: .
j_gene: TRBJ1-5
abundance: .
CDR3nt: TGTGCCAGCAGCTTAGAATGGGAGGATCAGCCCCAGCATTTT
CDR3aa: CASSLEWEDQPQHF

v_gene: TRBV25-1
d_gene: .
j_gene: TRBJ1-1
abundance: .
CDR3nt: TGTGCCAGCAGTTTAACAGGGATTTGGACTGAAGCTTTCTTT
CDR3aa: CASSLTGIWTEAFF

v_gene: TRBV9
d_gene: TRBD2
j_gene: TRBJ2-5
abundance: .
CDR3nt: TGTGCCAGCAGCGTAGCTCTCGGCGGGGGGTACCAAGAGACCCAGTACTTC
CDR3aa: CASSVALGGGYQETQYF

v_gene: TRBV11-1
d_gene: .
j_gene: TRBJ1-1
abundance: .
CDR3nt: TGTGCCAGCAGCCCGTTGGGGGGAGACACTGAAGCTTTCTTT
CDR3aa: CASSPLGGDTEAFF

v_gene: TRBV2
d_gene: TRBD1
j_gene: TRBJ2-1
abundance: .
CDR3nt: TGTGCCAGCTCTGGACAGGGTAAAACATACAATGAGCAGTTCTTC
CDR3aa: CASSGQGKTYNEQFF

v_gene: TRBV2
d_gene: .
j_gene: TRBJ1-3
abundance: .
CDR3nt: TGTGCCAGCAGTGAAGTCCAGGATCCTCACACCATATATTTT
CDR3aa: CASSEVQDPHTIYF

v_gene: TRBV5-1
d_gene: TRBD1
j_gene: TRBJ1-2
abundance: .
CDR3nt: TGCGCCAGCAGCTGGACAGGGCCCGAAGGGTATGGCTACACCTTC
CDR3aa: CASSWTGPEGYGYTF

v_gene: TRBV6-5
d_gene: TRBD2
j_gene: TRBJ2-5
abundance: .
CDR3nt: TGTGCCAGCAGTTTAGCGGGGGGGGGCCAAGAGACCCAGTACTTC
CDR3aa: CASSLAGGGQETQYF

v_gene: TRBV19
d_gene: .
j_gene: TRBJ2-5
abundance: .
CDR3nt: TGTGCCAGTAGTATCGAAGGGGCCGCTTCCCCAAGGAGTCGGACCCAGTACTTC
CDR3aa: CASSIEGAASPRSRTQYF

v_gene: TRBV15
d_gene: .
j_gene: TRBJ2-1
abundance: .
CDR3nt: TGTGCCACCAGCAGAGATCAGGGACAAGCCAATGAGCAGTTCTTC
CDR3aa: CATSRDQGQANEQFF

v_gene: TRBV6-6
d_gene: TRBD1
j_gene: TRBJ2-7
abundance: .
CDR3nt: TGTGCCAGCAGTTACTCGAGCACGACAGGGGGACAGTACTTC
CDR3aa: CASSYSSTTGGQYF

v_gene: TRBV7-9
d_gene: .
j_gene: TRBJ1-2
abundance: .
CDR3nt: TGTGCCAGTTCTCGGGGGGATGCGCCCTATGGCTACACCTTC
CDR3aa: CASSRGDAPYGYTF

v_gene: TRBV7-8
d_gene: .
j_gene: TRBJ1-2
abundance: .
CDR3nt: TGTGCCAGCAGCTTCGGAGGGGTTCAGGGCTACACCTTC
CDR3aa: CASSFGGVQGYTF

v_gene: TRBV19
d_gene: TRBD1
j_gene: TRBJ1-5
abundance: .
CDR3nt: TGTGCCAGTTTGGACAGGGTGAATCAGCCCCAGCATTTT
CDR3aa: CASLDRVNQPQHF

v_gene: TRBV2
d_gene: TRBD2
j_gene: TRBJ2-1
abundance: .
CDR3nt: TGTGCCAGCAGTGAACTGTCGGGAGGGCCCTATGAGCAGTTCTTC
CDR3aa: CASSELSGGPYEQFF

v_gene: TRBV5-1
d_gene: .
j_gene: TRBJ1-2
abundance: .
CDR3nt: TGCGCCAGCAGCAGAAGCGAGGAGTCCTCCTATGGCTACACCTTC
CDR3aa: CASSRSEESSYGYTF

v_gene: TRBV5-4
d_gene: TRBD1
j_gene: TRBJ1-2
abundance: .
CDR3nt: TGTGCCAGCAGCTTGGGACAGGGTAACTATGGCTACACCTTC
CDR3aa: CASSLGQGNYGYTF

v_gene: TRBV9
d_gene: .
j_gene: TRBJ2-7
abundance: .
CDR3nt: TGTGCCAGCAGCGTAGGGGGGGGCTCTCGGGAGCAGTACTTC
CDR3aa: CASSVGGGSREQYF

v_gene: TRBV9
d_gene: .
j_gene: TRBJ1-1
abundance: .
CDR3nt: TGTGCCAGCAGCGTAGGCGTCATGCGGACTGAAGCTTTCTTT
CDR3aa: CASSVGVMRTEAFF

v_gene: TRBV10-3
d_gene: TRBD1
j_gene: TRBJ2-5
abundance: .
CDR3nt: TGTGCCACCCTACGGACAGGGGATTTAATCCTTGGAGAGACCCAGTACTTC
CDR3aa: CATLRTGDLILGETQYF

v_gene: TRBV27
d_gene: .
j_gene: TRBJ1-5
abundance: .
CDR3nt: TGTGCCAGCAGGTCTCGTACAGGGACCCAGCCCCAGCATTTT
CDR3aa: CASRSRTGTQPQHF

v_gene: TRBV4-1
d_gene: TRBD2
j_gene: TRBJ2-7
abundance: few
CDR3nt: TGCGCCAGCAGCCTTTCTAGCGGCAGCTCCTACGAGCAGTACTTC
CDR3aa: CASSLSSGSSYEQYF

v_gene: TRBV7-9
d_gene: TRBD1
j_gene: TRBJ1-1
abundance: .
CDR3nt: TGTGCCAGCATGGGACAGGGGGCCCCGAACACTGAAGCTTTCTTT
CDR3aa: CASMGQGAPNTEAFF

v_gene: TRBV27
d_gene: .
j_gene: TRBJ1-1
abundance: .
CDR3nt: TGTGCCAGCAGTTTACGGGGAATGACTGAAGCTTTCTTT
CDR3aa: CASSLRGMTEAFF

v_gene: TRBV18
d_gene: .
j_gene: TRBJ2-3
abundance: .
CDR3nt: TGTGCCAGCTCACCACTGAGAGATACGCGGTATTTT
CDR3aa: CASSPLRDTRYF

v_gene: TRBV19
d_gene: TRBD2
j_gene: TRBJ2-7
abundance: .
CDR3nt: TGTGCCAGTAGTATCTCCGCCGCGACTAGCCAATACGAGCAGTACTTC
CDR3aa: CASSISAATSQYEQYF

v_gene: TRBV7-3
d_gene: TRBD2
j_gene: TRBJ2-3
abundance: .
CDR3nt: TGTGCCAGCAGCTCACCCGGGACTAGCGGTGCTGCAGATACGCAGTATTTT
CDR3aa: CASSSPGTSGAADTQYF

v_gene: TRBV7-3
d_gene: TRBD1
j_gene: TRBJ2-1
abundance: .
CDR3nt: TGTGCCAGCAGCCTGATGGACAGGGGTGGTGAGCAGTTCTTC
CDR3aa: CASSLMDRGGEQFF

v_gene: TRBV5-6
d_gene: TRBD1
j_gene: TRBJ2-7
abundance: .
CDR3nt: TGTGCCAGCAGCGACAGGGGCGCGGACGAGCAGTACTTC
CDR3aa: CASSDRGADEQYF

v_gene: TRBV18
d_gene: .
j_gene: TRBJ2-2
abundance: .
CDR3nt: TGTGCCAGCTCACCACCCAACTTCTCCACCGGGGAGCTGTTTTTT
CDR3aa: CASSPPNFSTGELFF

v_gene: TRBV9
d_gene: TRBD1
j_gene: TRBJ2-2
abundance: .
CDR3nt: TGTGCCAGCAGCTCGCGGACAGGGGACACCGGGGAGCTGTTTTTT
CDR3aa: CASSSRTGDTGELFF

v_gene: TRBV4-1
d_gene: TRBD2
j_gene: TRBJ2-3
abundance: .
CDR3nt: TGCGCCAGCAGTTCTACTACTAGCGGGGGATCGGATACGCAGTATTTT
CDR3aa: CASSSTTSGGSDTQYF

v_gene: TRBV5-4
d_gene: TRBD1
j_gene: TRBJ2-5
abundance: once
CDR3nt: TGTGCCAGCAGCGCCGGGACAGGGGTTGCAGCGGTGGAGACCCAGTACTTC
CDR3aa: CASSAGTGVAAVETQYF

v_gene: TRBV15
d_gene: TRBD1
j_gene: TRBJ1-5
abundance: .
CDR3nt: TGTGCCACCAGCAGAATATCTCGACAGGGATCAAGCAATCAGCCCCAGCATTTT
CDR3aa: CATSRISRQGSSNQPQHF

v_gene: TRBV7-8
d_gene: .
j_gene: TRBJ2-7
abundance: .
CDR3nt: TGTGCCAGTGCGGGCTCCTACGAGCAGTACTTC
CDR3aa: CASAGSYEQYF

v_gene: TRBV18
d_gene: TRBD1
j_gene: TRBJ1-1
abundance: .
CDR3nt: TGTGCCAGCTCAAGACAGGGGAGTAGTTCTGAAGCTTTCTTT
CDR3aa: CASSRQGSSSEAFF

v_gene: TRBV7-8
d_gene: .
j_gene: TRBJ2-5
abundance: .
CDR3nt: TGTGCCAGCAGCTCGGAGGGCGGTGGAGAGACCCAGTACTTC
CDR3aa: CASSSEGGGETQYF

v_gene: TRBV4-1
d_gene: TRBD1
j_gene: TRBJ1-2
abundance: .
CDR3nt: TGCGCCAGCAGATCCGCCGGGACAGCCTATGGCTACACCTTC
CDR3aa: CASRSAGTAYGYTF

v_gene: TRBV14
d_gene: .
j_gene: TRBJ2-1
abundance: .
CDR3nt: TGTGCCAGCAGCCAAGCGCGATACTACAATGAGCAGTTCTTC
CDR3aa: CASSQARYYNEQFF

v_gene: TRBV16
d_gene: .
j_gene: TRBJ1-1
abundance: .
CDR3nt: TGTGCCAGCAGCCAATCGCCGGTTAACACTGAAGCTTTCTTT
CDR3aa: CASSQSPVNTEAFF

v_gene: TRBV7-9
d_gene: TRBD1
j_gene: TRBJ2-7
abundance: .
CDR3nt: TGTGCCAGCAGCTTAGAAGACAGGGCGGCCTACGAGCAGTACTTC
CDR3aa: CASSLEDRAAYEQYF

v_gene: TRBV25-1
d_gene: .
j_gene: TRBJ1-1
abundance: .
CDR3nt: TGTGCCAGCAGTGACACAGGGTCTTATACTGAAGCTTTCTTT
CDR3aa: CASSDTGSYTEAFF

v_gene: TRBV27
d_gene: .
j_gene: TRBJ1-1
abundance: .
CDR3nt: TGTGCCAGCAGTTTATCGGCCATCACTGAAGCTTTCTTT
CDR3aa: CASSLSAITEAFF

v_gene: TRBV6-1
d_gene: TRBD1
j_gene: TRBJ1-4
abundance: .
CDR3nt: TGTGCCAGCAGCGGGGACAGGGGAGGAAAACTGTTTTTT
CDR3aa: CASSGDRGGKLFF

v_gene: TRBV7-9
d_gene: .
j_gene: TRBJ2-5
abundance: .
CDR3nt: TGTGCCAGCAGCCCTAGGGGACAAGAGACCCAGTACTTC
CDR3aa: CASSPRGQETQYF

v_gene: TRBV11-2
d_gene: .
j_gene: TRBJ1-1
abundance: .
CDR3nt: TGTGCCAGCAGCTTAAACAGGGTGGGCTTCTTT
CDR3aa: CASSLNRVGFF

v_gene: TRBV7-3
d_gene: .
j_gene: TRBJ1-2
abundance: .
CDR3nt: TGTGCCAGCAGCCCCCGCAGGGGCTCTAACTATGGCTACACCTTC
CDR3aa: CASSPRRGSNYGYTF